This is a list of T cell receptor beta chains from one sample in a study of radiation and T cells in renal cell carcinoma. Using immunoSEQ multiplex PCR, the repertoire was profiled, and TCRdb retains in-frame clones only, with some absent. This table holds approximately 110,000 clones, roughly 85% found once. The source was blood, collected from a patient whose treatment included radiotherapy and nephrectomy. These TCRs come from an older woman with renal cell carcinoma. Each CDR3 is given with its conserved first and last residue. D genes are given only for firm matches. Size is omitted from some rows. Given values are once, few, many or a class for expanded clones.

v_gene,d_gene,abundance,j_gene,CDR3aa,CDR3nt
TRBV25-1,.,.,TRBJ2-5,CASSELGAQETQYF,TGTGCCAGCAGTGAATTGGGGGCCCAAGAGACCCAGTACTTC
TRBV6-5,.,.,TRBJ1-2,CASSYRVGNYGYTF,TGTGCCAGCAGTTACAGGGTCGGTAACTATGGCTACACCTTC
TRBV6-1,.,.,TRBJ1-4,CASSDTSARTFEKLFF,TGTGCCAGCAGTGACACGTCTGCGAGGACTTTTGAAAAACTGTTTTTT
TRBV10-2,.,.,TRBJ1-1,CASANSWRTEAFF,TGCGCCAGCGCAAACAGTTGGAGGACTGAAGCTTTCTTT
TRBV18,.,.,TRBJ2-5,CASSPIGGTAPGSLETQYF,TGTGCCAGCTCACCAATCGGGGGCACGGCTCCTGGGAGTTTAGAGACCCAGTACTTC
TRBV12-2,.,few,TRBJ1-1,CASRSDRSGNTEAFF,TGTGCAAGTCGCTCGGACAGGAGCGGGAACACTGAAGCTTTCTTT
TRBV7-6,.,.,TRBJ2-1,CASSLATLSSYNEQFF,TGTGCCAGCAGCTTAGCCACCCTTAGCTCCTACAATGAGCAGTTCTTC
TRBV7-3,.,.,TRBJ1-6,CASSLIGDIDSPLHF,TGTGCCAGCAGCTTGATCGGGGATATAGATTCACCCCTCCACTTT
TRBV6-6,TRBD1,.,TRBJ2-2,CASSSPGTGPGELFF,TGTGCCAGCAGTTCTCCAGGGACAGGGCCCGGGGAGCTGTTTTTT
TRBV29-1,.,few,TRBJ1-5,CSVEGGVNQPQHF,TGCAGCGTTGAAGGGGGTGTCAATCAGCCCCAGCATTTT
TRBV7-9,.,.,TRBJ2-7,CASSVGWGDSYEQYF,TGTGCCAGCAGCGTAGGATGGGGGGATTCCTACGAGCAGTACTTC
TRBV11-2,.,.,TRBJ1-1,CASASPRAGRTEAFF,TGTGCCAGCGCAAGTCCCCGGGCAGGGCGGACTGAAGCTTTCTTT
TRBV6-1,.,.,TRBJ1-3,CASIRRSSGNTIYF,TGTGCCAGCATCAGACGGAGCTCTGGAAACACCATATATTTT
TRBV14,TRBD1,.,TRBJ2-4,CASSQADRVGSKNIQYF,TGTGCCAGCAGCCAAGCCGACAGGGTGGGCTCCAAAAACATTCAGTACTTC
TRBV5-1,TRBD1,.,TRBJ2-7,CASSGGTGISYEQYF,TGCGCCAGCAGCGGGGGGACAGGGATCTCCTACGAGCAGTACTTC
TRBV11-2,.,.,TRBJ1-6,CASSFRGGNSPLHF,TGTGCCAGCAGCTTCAGGGGAGGTAATTCACCCCTCCACTTT
TRBV14,.,few,TRBJ1-1,CASSQAPTEAFF,TGTGCCAGCAGCCAAGCTCCCACTGAAGCTTTCTTT
TRBV7-9,TRBD1,few,TRBJ2-7,CASSRDSYSYEQYF,TGTGCCAGCAGCAGGGACAGCTATTCCTACGAGCAGTACTTC
TRBV7-8,.,once,TRBJ2-7,CASSLKDYTYEQYF,TGTGCCAGCAGCTTAAAGGACTATACCTACGAGCAGTACTTC
TRBV4-2,TRBD1,.,TRBJ1-3,CASSQEFQGVDTIYF,TGTGCCAGCAGCCAAGAGTTCCAGGGGGTGGACACCATATATTTT
TRBV5-5,.,.,TRBJ1-1,CASSQGMNTEAFF,TGTGCCAGCAGCCAGGGAATGAACACTGAAGCTTTCTTT
TRBV6-5,.,.,TRBJ1-3,CASSSPHGNTIYF,TGTGCCAGCAGTTCCCCACACGGAAACACCATATATTTT
TRBV7-9,.,once,TRBJ1-2,CASSLGQGSYRGYTF,TGTGCCAGCAGCTTAGGGCAGGGGTCCTATCGTGGCTACACCTTC
TRBV7-8,.,.,TRBJ2-1,CASSAEAGSANEQFF,TGTGCCAGCAGCGCCGAGGCAGGCAGTGCGAATGAGCAGTTCTTC
TRBV19,.,once,TRBJ1-2,CASRSGRAWGYTF,TGTGCCAGTAGGTCGGGCAGGGCGTGGGGCTACACCTTC
TRBV25-1,.,.,TRBJ1-2,CASRPQGMRNYGYTF,TGTGCCAGCAGGCCCCAGGGGATGCGTAACTATGGCTACACCTTC
TRBV27,TRBD2,.,TRBJ2-3,CASSSIAGVGTDTQYF,TGTGCCAGCAGTTCAATAGCGGGTGTGGGCACAGATACGCAGTATTTT
TRBV6-6,.,.,TRBJ2-6,CASSYSGAGANVLTF,TGTGCCAGCAGTTACTCAGGGGCTGGGGCCAACGTCCTGACTTTC
TRBV7-9,.,.,TRBJ2-5,CASSLALDEETQYF,TGTGCCAGCAGCTTAGCGCTAGATGAGGAGACCCAGTACTTC
TRBV27,TRBD1,.,TRBJ2-7,CASSPLTGVEYEQYF,TGTGCCAGCAGTCCATTGACAGGGGTGGAGTACGAGCAGTACTTC
TRBV14,TRBD1,.,TRBJ2-5,CASSRGTARETQYF,TGTGCCAGCAGCCGGGGGACAGCACGAGAGACCCAGTACTTC
TRBV5-1,.,.,TRBJ1-1,CASSISSLMNTEAFF,TGCGCCAGCAGCATTAGTAGTCTAATGAACACTGAAGCTTTCTTT
TRBV9,.,.,TRBJ2-3,CASSAEGDTQYF,TGTGCCAGCAGCGCAGAGGGGGATACGCAGTATTTT
TRBV4-1,.,few,TRBJ1-2,CASSQDRVYGYTF,TGCGCCAGCAGCCAAGACAGGGTCTATGGCTACACCTTC
TRBV6-1,TRBD1,once,TRBJ1-2,CASSDLGSGGYGYTF,TGTGCCAGCAGTGATCTCGGGTCAGGGGGCTATGGCTACACCTTC
TRBV7-8,.,once,TRBJ2-7,CASSGRGRAEQYF,TGTGCCAGCAGCGGCAGAGGTAGGGCCGAGCAGTACTTC
TRBV13,.,few,TRBJ1-5,CASSFEGWNQPQHF,TGTGCCAGCAGCTTCGAGGGCTGGAATCAGCCCCAGCATTTT
TRBV28,TRBD1,.,TRBJ2-2,CASSHTGVHTGELFF,TGTGCCAGCAGTCACACAGGGGTTCACACCGGGGAGCTGTTTTTT
TRBV28,.,.,TRBJ2-7,CASSLPQMGFYEQYF,TGTGCCAGCAGTTTGCCCCAGATGGGGTTCTACGAGCAGTACTTC
TRBV18,TRBD1,.,TRBJ1-2,CASSPPAGQDYGYTF,TGTGCCAGCTCACCCCCGGCGGGACAGGACTATGGCTACACCTTC
TRBV19,.,once,TRBJ2-6,CASSGGANVLTF,TGTGCCAGTAGTGGGGGGGCCAACGTCCTGACTTTC
TRBV7-6,TRBD1,.,TRBJ1-1,CASSGRTGAGTEAFF,TGTGCCAGCAGCGGCCGGACAGGGGCAGGCACTGAAGCTTTCTTT
TRBV9,TRBD1,once,TRBJ2-5,CASSYSGTGVLETQYF,TGTGCCAGCAGCTACTCCGGGACAGGGGTTTTGGAGACCCAGTACTTC
TRBV5-1,.,.,TRBJ2-3,CASSTGPRGTDTQYF,TGCGCCAGCAGCACCGGACCCCGAGGGACAGATACGCAGTATTTT
TRBV29-1,TRBD2,.,TRBJ2-1,CSVDAGGVDEQFF,TGCAGCGTTGACGCGGGAGGCGTCGATGAGCAGTTCTTC
TRBV14,.,few,TRBJ1-4,CASSRTATNEKLFF,TGTGCCAGCAGCCGGACAGCAACTAATGAAAAACTGTTTTTT
TRBV5-1,TRBD1,once,TRBJ2-7,CASSLAARTGGEQYF,TGCGCCAGCAGCTTGGCGGCCCGGACAGGGGGCGAGCAGTACTTC
TRBV7-9,.,once,TRBJ1-3,CASSFQALGNTIYF,TGTGCCAGCAGCTTTCAGGCACTGGGAAACACCATATATTTT
TRBV19,.,.,TRBJ2-2,CATLLGGELFF,TGTGCCACCCTACTGGGCGGGGAGCTGTTTTTT
TRBV28,.,.,TRBJ2-6,CASSLLGSGANVLTF,TGTGCCAGCAGTTTACTAGGTTCAGGGGCCAACGTCCTGACTTTC
TRBV28,.,.,TRBJ2-1,CASSWTHRTEQFF,TGTGCCAGCAGTTGGACCCACAGGACTGAGCAGTTCTTC
TRBV6-6,.,.,TRBJ2-2,CASTNPSENTGELFF,TGTGCCAGCACTAACCCTAGCGAGAACACCGGGGAGCTGTTTTTT
TRBV9,.,.,TRBJ1-4,CASSVAGGEKLFF,TGTGCCAGCAGCGTAGCGGGGGGGGAAAAACTGTTTTTT
TRBV6-5,.,.,TRBJ2-1,CASSYNPRSNEQFF,TGTGCCAGCAGTTACAACCCCCGGAGCAATGAGCAGTTCTTC
TRBV27,.,.,TRBJ2-7,CASSKVPYEQYF,TGTGCCAGCAGTAAGGTACCCTACGAGCAGTACTTC
TRBV10-3,.,.,TRBJ1-1,CAISDRGEKTEAFF,TGTGCCATCAGTGACCGGGGGGAGAAGACTGAAGCTTTCTTT
TRBV19,.,.,TRBJ1-1,CATEGSGTEAFF,TGTGCCACGGAAGGGTCCGGCACTGAAGCTTTCTTT
TRBV19,TRBD1,.,TRBJ1-1,CASSTDRGTEAFF,TGTGCCAGTAGTACAGACAGGGGTACTGAAGCTTTCTTT
TRBV29-1,TRBD2,.,TRBJ2-5,CSVDSGSRMETQYF,TGCAGCGTTGATAGCGGGAGTAGGATGGAGACCCAGTACTTC